These 4 T cell receptor beta chains were sequenced from one sample in a study of cytomegalovirus exposure and HLA in healthy donors. The primer mix had 60 Vbeta and 13 Jbeta primers. Method: immunoSEQ multiplex PCR; TCRdb's copy keeps in-frame clones and lacks some. Of about 160,000 clones listed, roughly three quarters are singletons. The specimen was PBMCs. The origin of the receptors is a human donor in good health.

CDR3 sequence reads: CASSPGLAGKYF. For the CDR3, the DNA is TGTGCCAGCAGCCCTGGACTAGCGGGAAAGTACTTC. The J gene is TRBJ2-7, the V gene TRBV7-9; 12 positions agree with TRBD2. This CDR3 has 12 residues. Unmatched junction bases numbered 4, after V lost 5 bases and J lost 11 bases. Germline V CDR1 and CDR2: SEHNR, FQNEAQ (reference sequence).

The chain links TRBV2 to TRBJ2-1, with 11 nucleotides matching TRBD2. The CDR3 is made up of 15 amino acids. From germline, CDR1 is SNHLY and CDR2 FYNNEI. V shed 7 bases and J 7 bases; nucleotides not matched to a gene: 9. The CDR3: CASTPGLAEPNEQFF. The CDR3, as DNA: TGTGCCAGCACCCCGGGACTAGCGGAACCTAATGAGCAGTTCTTC.

The genes are TRBV27 and TRBJ2-5; D remains ambiguous. The CDR3 is 12 residues long. CDR1 and CDR2 from the germline V gene are MNHEY and SMNVEV (reference sequence). The ends were cut back, 6 bases at V and 5 bases at J, with 10 bases in the middle. This CDR3 is CASRSGRETQYF. The CDR3 coding sequence is TGTGCCAGCAGGTCAGGTCGGGAGACCCAGTACTTC.

The chain combines TRBV15 with TRBJ2-1; TRBD2 matches at 8 bases. Germline CDR1 is LNHNV and CDR2 is YYDKDF (reference sequence). V trimming: 0 bases; J trimming: 4 bases; junction bases outside the gene matches: 5. This CDR3 spans 16 amino acids. The CDR3 DNA reads as TGTGCCACCAGCAGAGACCCCAGCGGGGGTTACAATGAGCAGTTCTTC. This sequence encodes CATSRDPSGGYNEQFF. Drawing the rest from reference TRBV15 and TRBJ2-1, the complete variable domain is DAMVIQNPRYQVTQFGKPVTLSCSQTLNHNVMYWYQQKSSQAPKLLFHYYDKDFNNEADTPDNFQSRRPNTSFCFLDIRSPGLGDTAMYLCATSRDPSGGYNEQFFGPGTRLTVL.